A selection of T cell receptor beta chains follows, all from one sample in a study of shared clonotypes between healthy human individuals. The protocol was immunoSEQ multiplex PCR, while the TCRdb copy is restricted to in-frame clones and leaves out a portion. The sample consists of about 2.1 million clones, about 93% of them appearing once. The sequenced material came from naive CD8+ T cells from PBMCs. Receptors originate from a man aged 18 to 29 in good health. Some clones in this sample may be carry-over from other donors' samples. Both conserved end residues are part of each CDR3. D genes are given only for firm matches. Expanded clones are given a class, and other clones once, few, many or no size at all.

J,size,D,V,CDR3,DNA
TRBJ2-7,.,TRBD2,TRBV27,CASSRLADTSYEQYF,TGTGCCAGCAGTCGCCTAGCGGATACTTCCTACGAGCAGTACTTC
TRBJ2-3,.,TRBD2,TRBV5-8,CASETSGRDTQYF,TGTGCCAGCGAAACTAGCGGGAGAGATACGCAGTATTTT
TRBJ2-2,.,.,TRBV7-9,CASSLLGELFF,TGTGCCAGCAGCCTGCTTGGGGAGCTGTTTTTT
TRBJ2-7,.,.,TRBV2,CASRRRDTSYEQYF,TGTGCCAGCAGGAGGCGGGACACCTCCTACGAGCAGTACTTC
TRBJ2-4,.,.,TRBV28,CASSSIWNGLLAKNIQYF,TGTGCCAGCAGTTCGATATGGAACGGACTCTTAGCCAAAAACATTCAGTACTTC
TRBJ2-1,.,TRBD2,TRBV27,CAVGLAGGAFNEQFF,TGTGCTGTTGGACTAGCGGGAGGGGCATTCAATGAGCAGTTCTTC
TRBJ2-7,.,TRBD2,TRBV7-2,CASSLGLAYEQYF,TGTGCCAGCAGCCTCGGACTAGCCTACGAGCAGTACTTC
TRBJ2-7,.,.,TRBV7-9,CASSPRGWAAYEQYF,TGTGCCAGCAGCCCCCGTGGGTGGGCCGCCTACGAGCAGTACTTC
TRBJ1-1,.,TRBD1,TRBV6-1,CASSEAGRGLAFF,TGTGCCAGCAGTGAAGCGGGCAGGGGGCTGGCTTTCTTT
TRBJ2-5,once,.,TRBV7-9,CASSFWDTLRETQYF,TGTGCCAGCAGCTTTTGGGACACCTTACGAGAGACCCAGTACTTC
TRBJ1-5,.,.,TRBV4-3,CASSQGLYSNQPQHF,TGCGCCAGCAGCCAAGGTTTGTATAGCAATCAGCCCCAGCATTTT
TRBJ2-7,.,TRBD2,TRBV15,CATSRGSGRAYEQYF,TGTGCCACCAGCCGCGGGAGCGGGAGAGCCTACGAGCAGTACTTC
TRBJ1-1,.,.,TRBV23-1,CASSQSVRDTEAFF,TGCGCCAGCAGTCAATCAGTAAGGGACACTGAAGCTTTCTTT
TRBJ2-4,.,TRBD2,TRBV4-2,CASSPSTGGPSGIQYF,TGTGCCAGCAGCCCCAGTACGGGAGGCCCCAGTGGCATTCAGTACTTC
TRBJ1-5,.,.,TRBV27,CASSLSGPNKAYSNQPQHF,TGTGCCAGCAGTTTATCAGGGCCCAACAAGGCTTATAGCAATCAGCCCCAGCATTTT
TRBJ2-2,.,.,TRBV27,CASSGTARELFF,TGTGCCAGCAGTGGGACGGCCCGGGAGCTGTTTTTT
TRBJ2-7,.,TRBD2,TRBV4-1,CASSQNIAGALYEQYF,TGCGCCAGCAGCCAAAATATAGCGGGAGCTCTGTACGAGCAGTACTTC
TRBJ2-3,once,.,TRBV10-3,CAISGTGSTDTQYF,TGTGCCATCAGCGGCACAGGGAGCACAGATACGCAGTATTTT
TRBJ1-1,.,.,TRBV19,CASSIGAAEAFF,TGTGCCAGTAGTATAGGGGCAGCTGAAGCTTTCTTT
TRBJ2-7,.,.,TRBV9,CASSAPPSYEQYF,TGTGCCAGCAGCGCCCCGCCCTCCTACGAGCAGTACTTC
TRBJ2-1,.,.,TRBV5-6,CASRRGPQEQFF,TGTGCCAGCAGGAGGGGTCCCCAGGAGCAGTTCTTC
TRBJ2-7,.,TRBD1,TRBV27,CASTSTGLGQGRFYEQYF,TGTGCCAGCACCTCGACGGGCTTAGGACAGGGTAGGTTCTACGAGCAGTACTTC
TRBJ1-5,.,TRBD1,TRBV6-1,CASMNRGRQPQHF,TGTGCCAGCATGAACAGGGGTAGGCAGCCCCAGCATTTT
TRBJ2-3,.,.,TRBV7-9,CASSPPVRRDTQYF,TGTGCCAGCAGCCCTCCTGTGAGGAGGGATACGCAGTATTTT
TRBJ2-2,.,.,TRBV6-5,CASSYGAESTGELFF,TGTGCCAGCAGTTACGGCGCAGAGTCCACCGGGGAGCTGTTTTTT
TRBJ2-5,.,TRBD1,TRBV28,CASRLGQRQETQYF,TGTGCCAGCAGGTTGGGACAGAGGCAAGAGACCCAGTACTTC
TRBJ2-2,.,TRBD2,TRBV9,CASSVGLAGGPVTGELFF,TGTGCCAGCAGCGTAGGTCTAGCGGGAGGGCCTGTCACCGGGGAGCTGTTTTTT
TRBJ2-7,once,.,TRBV29-1,CSVELPNSYEQYF,TGCAGCGTTGAACTCCCAAACTCCTACGAGCAGTACTTC
TRBJ2-3,.,.,TRBV28,CASRVGGLGTDTQYF,TGTGCCAGCAGGGTGGGAGGATTGGGCACAGATACGCAGTATTTT
TRBJ2-6,.,.,TRBV5-5,CASSYGQLVSSGANVLTF,TGTGCCAGCAGCTACGGACAGCTGGTTAGCTCTGGGGCCAACGTCCTGACTTTC
TRBJ2-5,.,.,TRBV9,CASSVVTSETQYF,TGTGCCAGCAGCGTAGTGACTTCAGAGACCCAGTACTTC
TRBJ2-1,.,TRBD2,TRBV15,CATSRDRLADEQFF,TGTGCCACCAGCAGAGATCGACTAGCGGATGAGCAGTTCTTC
TRBJ2-7,.,TRBD1,TRBV15,CATSRTGGSEQYF,TGTGCCACCAGCAGAACAGGGGGGTCCGAGCAGTACTTC
TRBJ2-7,.,TRBD1,TRBV28,CASNPRGQGFYEQYF,TGTGCCAGCAACCCCCGGGGACAGGGGTTCTACGAGCAGTACTTC
TRBJ2-6,.,.,TRBV6-5,CASSPLRSGANVLTF,TGTGCCAGCAGCCCTCTCCGTTCTGGGGCCAACGTCCTGACTTTC
TRBJ2-1,once,TRBD2,TRBV25-1,CASSNEREGYEQFF,TGTGCCAGCAGTAATGAGCGGGAGGGCTATGAGCAGTTCTTC
TRBJ2-1,.,TRBD2,TRBV27,CASSLSRSGRFNEQFF,TGTGCCAGCAGTTTATCGCGTAGCGGGAGATTCAATGAGCAGTTCTTC
TRBJ1-6,once,.,TRBV27,CASSLTWTDNSPLHF,TGTGCCAGCAGTTTAACATGGACAGACAATTCACCCCTCCACTTT
TRBJ2-3,few,.,TRBV19,CASSTPTRDTQYF,TGTGCCAGTAGTACCCCCACACGGGATACGCAGTATTTT
TRBJ2-7,.,.,TRBV10-1,CASSETAAYEQYF,TGCGCCAGCAGTGAGACCGCAGCCTACGAGCAGTACTTC
TRBJ1-2,.,.,TRBV9,CASSVRSGGDYGYTF,TGTGCCAGCAGCGTACGATCGGGTGGGGACTATGGCTACACCTTC
TRBJ2-3,.,TRBD1,TRBV27,CASSQGATDTQYF,TGTGCCAGCAGCCAGGGGGCTACAGATACGCAGTATTTT
TRBJ2-1,.,TRBD2,TRBV29-1,CSVVETSVRNEQFF,TGCAGCGTTGTGGAAACTAGCGTCCGGAATGAGCAGTTCTTC
TRBJ1-1,.,.,TRBV27,CASSLSLGSVNTEAFF,TGTGCCAGCAGTTTATCGTTGGGTAGCGTGAACACTGAAGCTTTCTTT